Described below is a single T cell receptor (beta chain) sequence and its context. MiXCR, applied by TCRdb to the 5' RACE reads, yields one record per CDR3 protein. In the table there are roughly 500,000 distinct CDR3 sequences, less than 25% of which are singletons. V shed 4 bases and J shed 5 bases, with 12 bases lying between them. The CDR3 covers 15 residues. Germline CDR1 MNHEY, CDR2 SMNVEV (reference sequence). The data originate from a study of identical twins. These data were likewise used in another study, on T cells expressing NK-cell markers. Per that study: Sorted T-cell subsets CD3+CD56+NKG2C+, CD3+CD56+NKG2C- and CD3+CD56-NKG2C+ were TCR beta-sequenced. Most of the eight sequenced donors were HCMV-seropositive; one was seronegative. Several experiments confined sorting to alpha-beta TCR T cells with an anti-gamma-delta TCR antibody. These clonotypes additionally ranked first within the CD3+CD56-NKG2C+ fraction of a handful of donors.

V usage is TRBV27 and J usage is TRBJ1-6; tentatively, D is TRBD1 (6 bases). The sequencing input was CD4+ T cells sorted from blood. The TCR comes from a woman under 30 in good health. The CDR3 nucleotides are TGTGCCAGCAGTTGGAGGGGGGCAAATAATTCACCCCTCCACTTT. This encodes CASSWRGANNSPLHF.